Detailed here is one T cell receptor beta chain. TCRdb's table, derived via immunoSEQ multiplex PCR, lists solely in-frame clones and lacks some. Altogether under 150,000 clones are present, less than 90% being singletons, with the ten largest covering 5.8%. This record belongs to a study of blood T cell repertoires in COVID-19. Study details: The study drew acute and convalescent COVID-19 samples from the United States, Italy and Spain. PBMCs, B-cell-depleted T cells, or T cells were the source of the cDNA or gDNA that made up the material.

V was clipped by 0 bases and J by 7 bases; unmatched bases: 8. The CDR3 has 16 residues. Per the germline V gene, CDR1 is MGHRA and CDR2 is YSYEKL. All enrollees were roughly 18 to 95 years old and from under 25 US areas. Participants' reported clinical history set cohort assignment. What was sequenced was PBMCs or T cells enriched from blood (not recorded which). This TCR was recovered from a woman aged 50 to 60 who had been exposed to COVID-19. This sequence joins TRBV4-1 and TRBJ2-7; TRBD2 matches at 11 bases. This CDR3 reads CASSQDGTSGVGEQYF. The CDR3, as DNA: TGCGCCAGCAGCCAAGATGGGACTAGCGGCGTCGGGGAGCAGTACTTC.